What follows are 26 T cell receptor beta chains derived from one specimen sequenced in a study of CD8 T cells in Susac syndrome. Random hexamers served to reverse transcribe roughly 0.45 to 1 ug RNA. TCRdb re-analysed the immunoSEQ multiplex PCR reads in MiXCR, keeping a single row per CDR3 protein. The data show some 120,000 distinct CDR3 sequences, roughly 94% seen once. Sequencing was done on a sample of CD4+ T cells from PBMCs. These receptors came from a human donor in good health.

The V and J genes are TRBV4-1 and TRBJ2-1; tentative D call: TRBD2 (5 bases). V was shortened by 0 bases and J by 7 bases, with 10 bases between the two germline ends. This CDR3 comprises 14 residues. Germline loops: CDR1 MGHRA, CDR2 YSYEKL. The CDR3 DNA is TGCGCCAGCAGCCAAGACGGGATGGTTAATGAGCAGTTCTTC. It translates to CASSQDGMVNEQFF.

The chain has TRBV19 and TRBJ2-2; D is undetermined. The CDR3 has 16 amino acids. The V end lost 7 bases, the J end lost 4 bases, and 19 bases lay between the germline ends. From germline, CDR1 is LNHDA and CDR2 SQIVND (reference sequence). CDR3 DNA: TGTGCCAGTAATCGAGGCAGGATAATGGGCACCGGGGAGCTGTTTTTT. Its protein is CASNRGRIMGTGELFF. The entire variable domain, with the rest obtained from reference TRBV19 and TRBJ2-2, is as follows: DGGITQSPKYLFRKEGQNVTLSCEQNLNHDAMYWYRQDPGQGLRLIYYSQIVNDFQKGDIAEGYSVSREKKESFPLTVTSAQKNPTAFYLCASNRGRIMGTGELFFGEGSRLTVL.

This chain's CDR3 is CASSPGLAGTYNEQFF. The DNA for the CDR3 is TGTGCCAGCTCACCGGGACTAGCTGGAACCTACAATGAGCAGTTCTTC. The gene calls are TRBV18 and TRBJ2-1; the match to TRBD2 covers 9 bases. Germline V CDR1 and CDR2: KGHSH, LQKENI. Trimming cost V 3 bases and J 2 bases; bases outside gene matches: 5. The CDR3 contains 16 residues.

This clonotype was detected once. This chain joins TRBV10-1 and TRBJ2-7, with TRBD2 matching 12 bases. This CDR3 comprises 17 residues. Germline CDR1 and CDR2: WNHNN and SYGVQD (reference sequence). J gave up 0 bases and V 0 bases, and 3 bases lay outside the gene matches. CDR3 nucleotide sequence: TGCGCCAGCAGTGAGTCGACTAGCGGGGGAAGCTCCTACGAGCAGTACTTC. Translating gives CASSESTSGGSSYEQYF.

This clonotype was seen only once. J is TRBJ2-2 and V is TRBV11-2, with 8 bases lining up with TRBD2. The CDR3 length is 14 residues. J gave up 3 bases and V 4 bases, and 1 base lay outside the gene matches. From germline, CDR1 is SGHAT and CDR2 FQNNGV. The CDR3 loop reads CASSSTSDTGELFF. The CDR3 DNA is TGTGCCAGCAGCTCGACTAGCGACACCGGGGAGCTGTTTTTT.

The V call is TRBV28, the J call TRBJ1-1; possibly TRBD1 for D (5 bases). Germline CDR1 MDHEN, CDR2 SYDVKM. V was pared by 6 bases and J by 7 bases, with 12 bases between. The CDR3 contains 12 residues. The CDR3 reads CASRRDGLEAFF. The CDR3 nucleotides are TGTGCCAGCAGGCGGGACGGCCTTGAAGCTTTCTTT.

The chain recombines TRBV7-2 with TRBJ2-3; D is perhaps TRBD2 (6 bases). V lost 6 bases to trimming and J lost 0 bases, with 7 bases between them. This CDR3 contains 13 residues. Germline CDR1 is SGHTA and CDR2 is FQGNSA. CDR3 sequence reads: CASRAGSTDTQYF. The CDR3, as DNA: TGTGCCAGCAGGGCGGGGAGCACAGATACGCAGTATTTT.

This clonotype was observed a single time. The gene calls are TRBV5-1 and TRBJ2-1; tentative D call: TRBD2 (5 bases). V lost 0 bases to trimming and J lost 10 bases, with 23 bases between them. The germline V gene has CDR1 SGHRS and CDR2 YFSETQ. CDR3 length equals 17 residues. The CDR3 here is CASSLAGLPPTIDEQFF. CDR3 DNA sequence: TGCGCCAGCAGCTTGGCCGGACTTCCGCCTACAATCGACGAGCAGTTCTTC.

The chain uses TRBV19 and TRBJ2-3; 7 bases align to TRBD2. CDR3 length: 15 amino acids. CDR1 is LNHDA and CDR2 is SQIVND in the germline V gene (reference sequence). Trimming cost V 5 bases and J 3 bases; bases outside gene matches: 8. This CDR3 reads CASSLMAGDTDTQYF. CDR3 DNA sequence: TGTGCCAGTAGTTTGATGGCGGGAGATACAGATACGCAGTATTTT.

The chain employs TRBV2 and TRBJ1-3, with D perhaps TRBD1 (6 bases). CDR3 size: 15 residues. Trimming took 5 bases from V and 3 from J, leaving 14 bases between them. CDR1 and CDR2 from the germline V gene are SNHLY and FYNNEI. Here the CDR3 DNA reads TGTGCCAGCAGTCCAACAGGGAACTTTGGAAACACCATATATTTT. This translates into CASSPTGNFGNTIYF.

The chain uses TRBV28 and TRBJ1-5, with a weak D call TRBD1 (6 bases). The germline V gene encodes CDR1 MDHEN and CDR2 SYDVKM. The V and J ends lost 2 bases and 11 bases respectively, with 13 bases between them. This CDR3 contains 13 residues. CDR3 in amino acids: CASSLRGGGSQHF. DNA for the CDR3: TGTGCCAGCAGTTTAAGAGGGGGGGGGTCCCAGCATTTT.

The chain combines TRBV7-9 with TRBJ2-7; TRBD2 aligns across 8 bases. The CDR3 is 14 amino acids. J gave up 0 bases and V 6 bases, and 4 bases lay outside the gene matches. Germline lookup yields CDR1 SEHNR and CDR2 FQNEAQ (reference sequence). CDR3 sequence (DNA): TGTGCCAGCAGGGCCGGGACTAGCTCCTACGAGCAGTACTTC. Translated: CASRAGTSSYEQYF.

A note on this clonotype: The junction and the germline gene differ at one end; a read error may be behind it. The chain has TRBV29-1 and TRBJ2-4; the match to TRBD2 covers 9 bases. Germline V lookup: CDR1 SQVTM, CDR2 ANQGSEA. There are 10 residues in the CDR3. CDR3 nucleotide sequence: TGCAGCGTTTTGGGGACTAGCCAGCACTTC. This translates into CSVLGTSQHF.

The V and J genes are TRBV6-5 and TRBJ1-2, with D perhaps matching TRBD1 (5 bases). The CDR3 runs to 13 residues. The V end lost 6 bases, the J end lost 8 bases, and 16 bases lay between the germline ends. Germline loops: CDR1 MNHEY, CDR2 SVGAGI. CDR3: CASSPTWGDGYTF. Written as DNA, the CDR3 is TGTGCCAGCAGCCCTACATGGGGGGACGGCTACACCTTC.

V gene TRBV9 combines with J gene TRBJ2-5, with 7 bases lining up with TRBD2. Germline V gene lookup returns CDR1 SGDLS and CDR2 YYNGEE. The CDR3 consists of 13 residues. V shed 1 base, J shed 5 bases, and the junction held 2 bases outside the gene matches. CDR3 sequence (DNA): TGTGCCAGCAGCGTATTCGGGGGGGAGACCCAGTACTTC. Protein: CASSVFGGETQYF.

The V and J genes are TRBV6-5 and TRBJ2-7; D gene ambiguous. The germline CDR1 and CDR2 sequences are MNHEY and SVGAGI. The CDR3 loop spans 13 amino acids. The V and J ends lost 0 bases and 4 bases respectively, with 7 bases between them. The CDR3 DNA reads as TGTGCCAGCAGTTACTCGGCCGAATACGAGCAGTACTTC. Protein product: CASSYSAEYEQYF.

The rearrangement links TRBV27 to TRBJ2-7; 11 positions match TRBD2. This CDR3 comprises 15 residues. Losses at the gene ends were 6 bases for V and 3 bases for J; bases not matched to a gene: 7. Germline V gene lookup returns CDR1 MNHEY and CDR2 SMNVEV (reference sequence). The CDR3 DNA sequence: TGTGCCAGCAGGGGCCGACTAGCGGGATTCTACGAGCAGTACTTC. As protein: CASRGRLAGFYEQYF.

This sequence joins TRBV13 and TRBJ1-6; D gene unclear. The length of the CDR3 is 13 residues. From germline, CDR1 is PRHDT and CDR2 FYEKMQ (reference sequence). Trimming left V 5 bases short and J 7 bases short, with 9 bases between. CDR3 nucleotides: TGTGCCAGCAGCCGTAGGGCAAATTCACCCCTCCACTTT. Translated: CASSRRANSPLHF.

The V and J genes are TRBV6-6 and TRBJ2-4; a weak D match, TRBD2 (5 bases). CDR1 is MNHNY, CDR2 SVGAGI, per germline (reference sequence). V lost 8 bases and J lost 15, with 26 bases in between. The CDR3 extends over 14 amino acids. The CDR3 sequence is CASGTQPVGDGGYF. The DNA for the CDR3 is TGTGCCAGCGGTACACAACCGGTTGGGGATGGAGGGTACTTC.

The rearrangement uses TRBV24-1 and TRBJ2-7; 7 bases align to TRBD2. Germline CDR1 KGHDR, CDR2 SFDVKD. V was pared by 3 bases and J by 3 bases, with 10 bases of the junction left unmatched. The CDR3 consists of 16 residues. CDR3 DNA sequence: TGTGCCACCAGTGATAGCCCCGGACTAGTCGGCTACGAGCAGTACTTC. Its protein product is CATSDSPGLVGYEQYF.

The chain links TRBV5-1 to TRBJ1-1, with D possibly matching TRBD1 (6 bases). The CDR3 length is 16 residues. Germline CDR1 and CDR2: SGHRS and YFSETQ. Deletions cut 6 bases from V and 1 base from J, with 19 bases between. The CDR3 here is CASTPTGGAGNTEAFF. CDR3 in DNA: TGCGCCAGCACCCCCACCGGGGGGGCGGGGAACACTGAAGCTTTCTTT.

V is TRBV2 and J is TRBJ2-7, with TRBD1 matching over 10 bases. J was trimmed by 4 bases and V by 11 bases; bases with no gene match: 5. The germline CDR1 and CDR2 sequences are SNHLY and FYNNEI. There are 12 residues in the CDR3. CDR3 DNA sequence: TGTGCCGGTCGGACAGGGGGTTACGAGCAGTACTTC. Its translation is CAGRTGGYEQYF. Complete variable domain (other parts from reference TRBV2 and TRBJ2-7): EPEVTQTPSHQVTQMGQEVILRCVPISNHLYFYWYRQILGQKVEFLVSFYNNEISEKSEIFDDQFSVERPDGSNFTLKIRSTKLEDSAMYFCAGRTGGYEQYFGPGTRLTVT.

The V gene is TRBV27, the J gene TRBJ2-3, with D perhaps given as TRBD1 or TRBD2 (5 bases each). Between the trimmed V and J ends, which lost 5 bases and 3 bases, there was a span of 12 bases. The CDR3 contains 14 residues. CDR1 and CDR2 (germline): MNHEY, SMNVEV (reference sequence). CDR3 DNA: TGTGCCAGCAGTCTGCACGGGGCAACAGATACGCAGTATTTT. Encoded protein: CASSLHGATDTQYF.

The J gene is TRBJ2-3, the V gene TRBV5-6, with unresolved D. This CDR3 has 16 amino acids. V lost 4 bases and J lost 6, with 21 bases in between. Germline CDR1 SGHDT, CDR2 YYEEEE. CDR3 DNA sequence: TGTGCCAGCAGCCCTGGTAGGGTGAACCTAGTGGATACGCAGTATTTT. Encoded protein: CASSPGRVNLVDTQYF.

The rearrangement links TRBV11-2 to TRBJ2-6; tentatively, D is TRBD1 (6 bases). CDR3 length: 18 amino acids. CDR1 and CDR2 from the germline V gene are SGHAT and FQNNGV. V lost 5 bases and J lost 1, with 18 bases in between. CDR3 sequence reads: CASSPRTWGLSGANVLTF. The CDR3 nucleotides read TGTGCCAGCAGCCCACGAACCTGGGGGCTTTCTGGGGCCAACGTCCTGACTTTC.

The chain joins TRBV24-1 to TRBJ2-2; tentatively, D is TRBD2 (6 bases). The V end was cut by 4 bases, the J end by 5 bases, with 13 bases between. The CDR3 length is 15 residues. CDR1 is KGHDR and CDR2 is SFDVKD in the germline V gene. The CDR3 DNA follows: TGTGCCACCAGTGACCAACCCCGGGAGACCGGGGAGCTGTTTTTT. Its protein product is CATSDQPRETGELFF.